This TCR beta chain was identified in a study of identical twins (dated by TCRdb to the mid-2010s). At the level of the whole study: TCR alpha and beta repertoires from monozygotic twins, unrelated adults of various ages and cord blood were deep-sequenced to test whether fetal clonotypes persist. To rule out contamination, the twin experiments were replicated at different times with different library preparation protocols.

Overall study outcomes, separate from this receptor: Abundant cord blood beta clonotypes carried fewer insertions; young adult naive repertoires showed a weaker similar trend, while memory repertoires showed none. Because the same donors could not be followed over many years, conclusions were based on cross-sectional statistical analysis. Compared with coincidental sharing between unrelated individuals, out-of-frame TCR alpha sequences shared between twins had an excess of sequences with low generation probability. In monozygotic twins, out-of-frame TCR alpha sharing was systematically underestimated by recombination models, although the models agreed with sharing between unrelated individuals. A weaker excess of twin sharing was found in beta out-of-frame sequences because the signal-to-noise ratio was lowered by fewer shared sequences. Invariant T cells such as MAIT and iNKT could partly confound zero-insertion analyses, though diverse VJ usage argued against this for most clonotypes.

Concerning this clonotype itself: Its cognate antigen has yet to be identified. The input lacks base qualities; no much larger clone sits a single base away.

Only healthy Caucasian donors were included. The twin cohort comprised three pairs of female monozygotic twins, all aged about 18 to 30 years. Positive isolation kits from Invitrogen were used to isolate CD4+ and CD8+ T cell populations. Libraries were built with 5' RACE. The sample was run on an Illumina HiSeq 2000. A universal primer binding site was added through template switching, and the final cDNA carried a unique molecular identifier so that TCR cDNA molecules could be counted accurately. Specific primers in the conserved constant-segment region were used to synthesize first-strand cDNA for TCR alpha and beta chains. To control for contamination, every cDNA library carried two barcodes: a SMART-Mk sample barcode plus Illumina barcodes. TruSeq adapter sequences, together with Illumina sample barcodes, were added in two successive PCR steps. The Illumina HiSeq platform was used with custom primers to sequence TCR alpha and beta cDNA libraries. Per the source publication's procedure: MiGEC was used to process raw reads and extract unique molecular identifiers, and MiXCR was used to find CDR3 positions. For each individual, recombination models were inferred using an EM algorithm with the repgenHMM and IGoR tools. The tcR package in R was used for shared clonotype analysis, with sharing normalized by the product of cloneset sizes. Out-of-frame nonproductive sequences were analyzed to study raw recombination free of thymic and clonal selection effects. TCRdb trimmed the raw reads at Q25, called clones with MiXCR and kept productive beta chains. A single entry per CDR3 protein holds the most common genes and DNA from its merged rows. V and J calls and clone size were set by TCRdb, not the authors. In this sample the table shows about 220,000 distinct CDR3 sequences, about 6.7% of which occur a single time. Clones ranked in the top ten supply roughly 14% of the sample.

The germline V gene specifies LGHNA as CDR1 and YSLEER as CDR2. The CDR3 covers 15 residues, taking in both the cysteine and the phenylalanine. The entry retains the CDR3 DNA only, 45 bases that are in frame from base 1. For this chain, trimming is 7 bases at the V end and 0 bases at the J end, and the number of junction bases without a gene match is 6. In addition, the sample was reused for a study of T cells expressing NK-cell markers. The second investigation adds: In sorted CD3+CD56+NKG2C+, CD3+CD56+NKG2C- and CD3+CD56-NKG2C+ T-cell subsets from roughly 8 donors, TCR beta-chain repertoires were profiled. Among the eight sequenced donors, seven were HCMV-seropositive and one was HCMV-seronegative. In several experiments an anti-gammadeltaTCR antibody was added to restrict sorting to alphabetaTCR-expressing T cells. For about 6 donors, the dominant CD3+CD56+NKG2C+ clonotypes were among the top 10 CD8+ clonotypes and accounted for about 1.0-7.0% of CD8+ T cells. Those dominant clonotypes were again the most abundant among CD3+CD56-NKG2C+ cells in a handful of donors, at roughly 28.3-60.1%. Whether the expanded NKG2C-expressing T cell clones were specific for HCMV antigens remained unclear. Randomly selected healthy volunteers, three men and five women, were used as the eight sequenced donors. HCMV-specific IgG was detected in serum with a commercial ELISA kit to determine HCMV serostatus. MIGEC handled demultiplexing of the reads and grouping by UMI, while MiTCR was used to assemble and quantify clonotypes. Only TCR cDNA sequences supported by at least two reads were kept to exclude erroneous sequences. The tcR package was used for downstream repertoire analysis, and clonotypes were matched between fractions using CDR3 nucleotide sequence together with V segment. Antigen specificity was annotated against VDJdb with VDJmatch, allowing one amino acid substitution in CDR3.

The receptor's source is a woman aged 18-35 years in good health. This receptor chain uses TRBV4-3 and TRBJ2-1, with 7 bases in between that match TRBD2. The sample was CD8+ T cells sorted from blood. The DNA reads TGCGCCAGCATAGCAGCGGGGACCTCCTACAATGAGCAGTTCTTC. Its product reads: CASIAAGTSYNEQFF.